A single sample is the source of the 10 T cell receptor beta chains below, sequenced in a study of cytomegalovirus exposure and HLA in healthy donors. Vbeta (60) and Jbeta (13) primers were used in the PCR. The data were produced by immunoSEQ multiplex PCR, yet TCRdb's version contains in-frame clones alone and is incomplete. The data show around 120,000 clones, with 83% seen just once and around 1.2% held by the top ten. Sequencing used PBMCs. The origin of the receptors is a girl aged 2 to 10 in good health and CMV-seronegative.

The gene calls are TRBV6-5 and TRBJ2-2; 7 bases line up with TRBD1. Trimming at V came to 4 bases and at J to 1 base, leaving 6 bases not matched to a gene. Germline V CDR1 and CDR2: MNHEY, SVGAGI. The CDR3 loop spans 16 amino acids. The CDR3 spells CASSLPDRQNTGELFF. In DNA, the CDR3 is TGTGCCAGCAGTTTACCGGACAGGCAGAACACCGGGGAGCTGTTTTTT.

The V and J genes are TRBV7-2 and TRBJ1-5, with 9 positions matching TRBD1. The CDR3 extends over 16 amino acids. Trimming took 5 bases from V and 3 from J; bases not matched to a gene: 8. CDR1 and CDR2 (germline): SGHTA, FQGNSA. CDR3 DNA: TGTGCCAGCAGCCCTAACAGGGGGCCCATCAATCAGCCCCAGCATTTT. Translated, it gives CASSPNRGPINQPQHF.

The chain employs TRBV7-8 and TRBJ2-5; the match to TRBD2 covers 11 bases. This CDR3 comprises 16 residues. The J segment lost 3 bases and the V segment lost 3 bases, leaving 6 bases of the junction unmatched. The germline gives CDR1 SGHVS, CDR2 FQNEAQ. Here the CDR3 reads CASSFSGRVRKETQYF. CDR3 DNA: TGTGCCAGCAGCTTTAGCGGGAGGGTAAGAAAAGAGACCCAGTACTTC.

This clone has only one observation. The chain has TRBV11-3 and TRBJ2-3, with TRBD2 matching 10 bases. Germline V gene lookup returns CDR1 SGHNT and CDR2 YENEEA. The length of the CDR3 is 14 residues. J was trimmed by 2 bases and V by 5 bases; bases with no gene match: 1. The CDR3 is CASSLAGATDTQYF. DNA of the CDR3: TGTGCCAGCAGCCTAGCGGGAGCCACAGATACGCAGTATTTT.

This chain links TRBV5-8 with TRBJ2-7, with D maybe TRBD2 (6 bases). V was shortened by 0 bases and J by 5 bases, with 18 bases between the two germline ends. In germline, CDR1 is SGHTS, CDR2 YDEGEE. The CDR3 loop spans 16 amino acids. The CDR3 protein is CASSLEPGLYSDEQYF. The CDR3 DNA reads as TGTGCCAGCAGCTTGGAGCCGGGACTCTATTCCGACGAGCAGTACTTC.

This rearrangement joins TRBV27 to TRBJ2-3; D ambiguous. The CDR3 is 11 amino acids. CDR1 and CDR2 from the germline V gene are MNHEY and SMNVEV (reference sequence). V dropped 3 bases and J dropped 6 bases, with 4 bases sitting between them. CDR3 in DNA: TGTGCCAGCAGTTTCGGGGATACGCAGTATTTT. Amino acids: CASSFGDTQYF.

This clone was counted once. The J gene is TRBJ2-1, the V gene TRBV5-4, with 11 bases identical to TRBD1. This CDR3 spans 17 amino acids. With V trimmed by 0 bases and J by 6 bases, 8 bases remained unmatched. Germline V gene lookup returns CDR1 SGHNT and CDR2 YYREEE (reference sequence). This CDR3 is CASSLDPDRGPGNEQFF. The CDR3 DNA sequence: TGTGCCAGCAGCTTGGACCCGGACAGGGGGCCAGGCAATGAGCAGTTCTTC. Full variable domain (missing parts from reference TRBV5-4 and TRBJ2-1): ETGVTQSPTHLIKTRGQQVTLRCSSQSGHNTVSWYQQALGQGPQFIFQYYREEENGRGNFPPRFSGLQFPNYSSELNVNALELDDSALYLCASSLDPDRGPGNEQFFGPGTRLTVL.

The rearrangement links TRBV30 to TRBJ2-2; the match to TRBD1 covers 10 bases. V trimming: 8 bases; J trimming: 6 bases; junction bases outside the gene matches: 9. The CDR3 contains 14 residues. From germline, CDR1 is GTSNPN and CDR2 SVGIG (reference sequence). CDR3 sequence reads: CAVRDRGRAGELFF. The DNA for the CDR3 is TGTGCCGTCCGGGACAGGGGACGTGCCGGGGAGCTGTTTTTT. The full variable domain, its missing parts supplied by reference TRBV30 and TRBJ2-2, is SQTIHQWPATLVQPVGSPLSLECTVEGTSNPNLYWYRQAAGRGLQLLFYSVGIGQISSEVPQNLSASRPQDRQFILSSKKLLLSDSGFYLCAVRDRGRAGELFFGEGSRLTVL.

The CDR3 reads CASSGGGAGGQETQYF. DNA of the CDR3: TGTGCCAGCAGTGGGGGCGGAGCGGGGGGCCAAGAGACCCAGTACTTC. This chain uses TRBV2 with TRBJ2-5, with TRBD2 identical over 9 bases. V trimming: 4 bases; J trimming: 1 base; junction bases outside the gene matches: 7. Germline V gene sequence: CDR1 SNHLY, CDR2 FYNNEI. CDR3 length: 16 residues.

The CDR3 DNA is TGTGCCATCAGTCGAGGCGGGGGCGTTAATGAGCAGTTCTTC. It specifies CAISRGGGVNEQFF. The chain carries TRBV10-3 and TRBJ2-1; weak D call: TRBD2 (7 bases). The germline CDR1 and CDR2 sequences are ENHRY and SYGVKD. V was pared by 5 bases and J by 7 bases, with 15 bases between. This CDR3 is 14 amino acids long.